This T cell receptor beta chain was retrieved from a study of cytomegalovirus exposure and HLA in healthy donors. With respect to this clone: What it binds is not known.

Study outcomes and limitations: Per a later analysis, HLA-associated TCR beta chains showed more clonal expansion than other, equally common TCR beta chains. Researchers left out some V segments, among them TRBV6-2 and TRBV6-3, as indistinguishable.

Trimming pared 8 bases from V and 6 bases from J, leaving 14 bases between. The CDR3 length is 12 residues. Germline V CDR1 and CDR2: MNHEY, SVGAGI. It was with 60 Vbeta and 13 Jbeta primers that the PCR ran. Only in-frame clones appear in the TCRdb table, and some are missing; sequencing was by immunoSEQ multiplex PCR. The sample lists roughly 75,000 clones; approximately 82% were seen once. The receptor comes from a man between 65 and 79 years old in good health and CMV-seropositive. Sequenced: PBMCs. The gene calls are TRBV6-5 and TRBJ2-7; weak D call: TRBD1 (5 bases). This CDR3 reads CASSTVHGEQYF. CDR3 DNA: TGTGCCAGCTCGACAGTTCACGGCGAGCAGTACTTC.